Listed here is a single T cell receptor beta chain. What it binds is unknown. This sample is part of a study of CXCR3-negative and CXCR3-positive naive CD8 T cells. The CDR3 totals 13 residues. The germline gives CDR1 PRHDT, CDR2 FYEKMQ (reference sequence). The libraries of TRB cDNA were prepared using 5' RACE with UMI labels. No DNA is given; TCRdb re-called the 5' RACE reads and lists each CDR3 protein once. The sample includes about 50,000 distinct CDR3 sequences. Naive CD8+ T lymphocytes were specified as CD45RO-CCR7+CD27+CD95-. Study-level results: TRB CDR3s of CXCR3-positive naive cells were more hydrophobic than those of CXCR3-negative naive cells.

Source material: naive CXCR3+ CD8+ T cells from blood. Documented subset: CD45RO-CCR7+CD27+CD95- naive CD8+ T cells expressing CXCR3 (TNR3+). The sequence derives from a human donor in good health. Some clones in this sample may be carry-over from other donors' samples. The chain couples TRBV13 to TRBJ2-7. The CDR3 loop is CASSPRTNVEQYF. The full variable domain, rest sourced from reference TRBV13 and TRBJ2-7, is AAGVIQSPRHLIKEKRETATLKCYPIPRHDTVYWYQQGPGQDPQFLISFYEKMQSDKGSIPDRFSAQQFSDYHSELNMSSLELGDSALYFCASSPRTNVEQYFGPGTRLTVT.